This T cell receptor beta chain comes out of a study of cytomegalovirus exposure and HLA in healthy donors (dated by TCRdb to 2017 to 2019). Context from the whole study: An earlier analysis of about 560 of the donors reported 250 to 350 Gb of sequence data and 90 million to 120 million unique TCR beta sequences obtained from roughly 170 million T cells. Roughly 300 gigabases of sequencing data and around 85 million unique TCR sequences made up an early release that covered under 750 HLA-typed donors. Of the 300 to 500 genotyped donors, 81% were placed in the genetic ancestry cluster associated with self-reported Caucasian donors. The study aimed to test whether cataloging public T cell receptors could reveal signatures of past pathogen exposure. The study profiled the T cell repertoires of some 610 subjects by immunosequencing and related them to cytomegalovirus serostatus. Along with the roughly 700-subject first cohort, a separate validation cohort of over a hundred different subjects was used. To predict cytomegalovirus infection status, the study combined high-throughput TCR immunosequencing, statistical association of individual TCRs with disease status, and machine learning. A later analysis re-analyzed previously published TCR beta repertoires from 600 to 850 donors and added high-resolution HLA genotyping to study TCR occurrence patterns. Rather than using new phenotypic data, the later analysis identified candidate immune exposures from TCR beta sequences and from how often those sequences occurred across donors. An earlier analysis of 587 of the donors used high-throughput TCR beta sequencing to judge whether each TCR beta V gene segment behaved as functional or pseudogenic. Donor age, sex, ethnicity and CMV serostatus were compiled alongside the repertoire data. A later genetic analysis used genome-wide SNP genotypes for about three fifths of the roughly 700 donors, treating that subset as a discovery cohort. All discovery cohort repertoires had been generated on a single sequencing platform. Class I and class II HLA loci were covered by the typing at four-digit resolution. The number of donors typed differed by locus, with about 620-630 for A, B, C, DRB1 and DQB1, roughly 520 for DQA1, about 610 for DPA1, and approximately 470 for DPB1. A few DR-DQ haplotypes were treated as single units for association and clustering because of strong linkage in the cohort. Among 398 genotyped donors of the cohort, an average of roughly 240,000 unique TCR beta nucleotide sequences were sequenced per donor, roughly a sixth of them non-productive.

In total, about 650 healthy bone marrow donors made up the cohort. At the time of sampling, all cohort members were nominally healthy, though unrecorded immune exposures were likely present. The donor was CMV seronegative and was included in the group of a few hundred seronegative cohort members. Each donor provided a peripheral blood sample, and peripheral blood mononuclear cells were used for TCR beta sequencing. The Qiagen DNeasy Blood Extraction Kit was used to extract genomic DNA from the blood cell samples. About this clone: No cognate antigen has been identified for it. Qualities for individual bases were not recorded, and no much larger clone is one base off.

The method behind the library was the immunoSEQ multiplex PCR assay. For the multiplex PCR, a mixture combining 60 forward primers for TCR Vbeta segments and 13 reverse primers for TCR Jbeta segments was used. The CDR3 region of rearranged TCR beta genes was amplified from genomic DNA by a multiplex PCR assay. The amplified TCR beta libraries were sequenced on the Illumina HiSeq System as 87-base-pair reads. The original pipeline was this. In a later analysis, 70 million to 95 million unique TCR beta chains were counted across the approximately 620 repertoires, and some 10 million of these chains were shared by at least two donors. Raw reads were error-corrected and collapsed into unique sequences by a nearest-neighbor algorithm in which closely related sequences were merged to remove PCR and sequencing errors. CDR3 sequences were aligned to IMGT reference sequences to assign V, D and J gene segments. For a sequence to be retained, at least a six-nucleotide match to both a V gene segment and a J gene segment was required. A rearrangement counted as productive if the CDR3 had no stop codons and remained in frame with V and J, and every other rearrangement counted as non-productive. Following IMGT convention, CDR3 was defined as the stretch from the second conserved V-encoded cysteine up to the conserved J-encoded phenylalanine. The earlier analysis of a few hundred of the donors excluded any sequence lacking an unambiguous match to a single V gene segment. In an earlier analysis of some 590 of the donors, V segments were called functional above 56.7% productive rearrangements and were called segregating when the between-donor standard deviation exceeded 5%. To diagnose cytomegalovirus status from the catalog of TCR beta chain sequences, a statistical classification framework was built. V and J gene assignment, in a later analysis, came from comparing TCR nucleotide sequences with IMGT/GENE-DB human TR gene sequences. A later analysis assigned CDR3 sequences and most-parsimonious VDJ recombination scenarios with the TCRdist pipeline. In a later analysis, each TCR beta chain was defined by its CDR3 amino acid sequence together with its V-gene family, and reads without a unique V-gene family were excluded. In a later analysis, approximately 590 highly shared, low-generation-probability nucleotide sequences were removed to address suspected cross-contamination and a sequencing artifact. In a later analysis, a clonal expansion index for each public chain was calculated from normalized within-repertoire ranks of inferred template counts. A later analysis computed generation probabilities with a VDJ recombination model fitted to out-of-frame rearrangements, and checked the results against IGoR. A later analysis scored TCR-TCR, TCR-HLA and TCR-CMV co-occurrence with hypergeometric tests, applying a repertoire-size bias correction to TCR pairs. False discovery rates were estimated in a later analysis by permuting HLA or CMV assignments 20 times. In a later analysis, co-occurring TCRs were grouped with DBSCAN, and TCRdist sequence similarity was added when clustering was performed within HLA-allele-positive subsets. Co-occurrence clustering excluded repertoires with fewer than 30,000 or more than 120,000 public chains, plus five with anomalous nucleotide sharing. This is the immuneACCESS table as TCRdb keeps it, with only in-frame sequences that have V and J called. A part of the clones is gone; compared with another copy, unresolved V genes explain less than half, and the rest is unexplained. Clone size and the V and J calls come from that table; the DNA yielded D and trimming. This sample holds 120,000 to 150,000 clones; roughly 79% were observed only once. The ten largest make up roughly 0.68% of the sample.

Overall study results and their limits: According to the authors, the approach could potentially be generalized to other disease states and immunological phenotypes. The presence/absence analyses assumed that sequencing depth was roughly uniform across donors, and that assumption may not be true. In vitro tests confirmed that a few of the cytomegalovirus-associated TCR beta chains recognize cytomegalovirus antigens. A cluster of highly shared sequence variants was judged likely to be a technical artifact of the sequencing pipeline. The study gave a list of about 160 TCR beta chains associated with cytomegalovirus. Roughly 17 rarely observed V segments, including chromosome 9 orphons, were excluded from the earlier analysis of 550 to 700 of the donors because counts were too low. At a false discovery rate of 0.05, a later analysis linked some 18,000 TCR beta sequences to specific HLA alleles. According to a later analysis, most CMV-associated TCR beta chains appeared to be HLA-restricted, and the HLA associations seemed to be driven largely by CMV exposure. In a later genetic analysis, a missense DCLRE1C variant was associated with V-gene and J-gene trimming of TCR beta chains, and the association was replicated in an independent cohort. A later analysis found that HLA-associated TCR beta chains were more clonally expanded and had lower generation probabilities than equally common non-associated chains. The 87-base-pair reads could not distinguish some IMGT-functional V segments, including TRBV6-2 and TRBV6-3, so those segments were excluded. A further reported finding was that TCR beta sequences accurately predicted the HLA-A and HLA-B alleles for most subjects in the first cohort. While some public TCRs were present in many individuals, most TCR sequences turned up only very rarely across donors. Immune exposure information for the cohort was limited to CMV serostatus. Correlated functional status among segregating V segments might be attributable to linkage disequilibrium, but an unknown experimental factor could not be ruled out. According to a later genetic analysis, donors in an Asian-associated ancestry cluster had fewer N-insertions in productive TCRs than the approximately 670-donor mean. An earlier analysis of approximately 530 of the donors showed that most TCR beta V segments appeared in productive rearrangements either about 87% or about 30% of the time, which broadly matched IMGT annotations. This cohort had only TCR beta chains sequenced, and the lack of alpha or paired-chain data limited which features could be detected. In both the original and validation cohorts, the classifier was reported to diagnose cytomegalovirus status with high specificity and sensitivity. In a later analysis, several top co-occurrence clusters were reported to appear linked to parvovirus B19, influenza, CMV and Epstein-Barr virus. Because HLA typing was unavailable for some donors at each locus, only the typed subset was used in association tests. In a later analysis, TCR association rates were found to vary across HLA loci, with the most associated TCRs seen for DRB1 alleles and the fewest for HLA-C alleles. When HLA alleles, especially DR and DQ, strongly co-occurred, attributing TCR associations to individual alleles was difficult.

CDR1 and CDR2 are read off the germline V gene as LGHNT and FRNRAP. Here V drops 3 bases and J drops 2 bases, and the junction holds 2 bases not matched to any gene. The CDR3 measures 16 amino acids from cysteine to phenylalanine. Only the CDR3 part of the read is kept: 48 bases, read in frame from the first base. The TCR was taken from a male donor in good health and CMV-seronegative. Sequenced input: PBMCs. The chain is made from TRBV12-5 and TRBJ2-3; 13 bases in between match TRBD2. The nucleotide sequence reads TGTGCTAGTGGTTTAGGACTAGCGGGGGACACAGATACGCAGTATTTT. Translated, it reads CASGLGLAGDTDTQYF.